Listed below are T cell receptor beta chains from one sample, sequenced in a study of shared clonotypes between healthy human individuals. The table came from immunoSEQ multiplex PCR; TCRdb's copy has only in-frame clones and leaves some out. Of 1,400,000 or so clones detected, 98% appear once; the ten largest clones hold 0.36%. What was sequenced was naive CD4+ T cells sorted from blood. All receptors derive from a man aged 25 to 45 in good health. Each CDR3 is given with its conserved first and last residue. A D gene is named only where the DNA matches it firmly. Some rows have no size entry. The others give once, few or many, or a class for an expanded clone.

D gene | clone size | J gene | V gene | CDR3 DNA | CDR3 protein
. | once | TRBJ1-1 | TRBV19 | TGTGCCAGTAGTACCGGGACCGAAAACACTGAAGCTTTCTTT | CASSTGTENTEAFF
. | . | TRBJ2-2 | TRBV6-5 | TGTGCCAGCAGTTACGCCACTTCCGGGGAGCTGTTTTTT | CASSYATSGELFF
TRBD1 | . | TRBJ2-6 | TRBV28 | TGTGCCAGCACAGGACAGGTCCCCTCTGGGGCCAACGTCCTGACTTTC | CASTGQVPSGANVLTF
. | . | TRBJ1-3 | TRBV6-5 | TGTGCCAGCAGGGTCTCGAGCTCTGGAAACACCATATATTTT | CASRVSSSGNTIYF
. | . | TRBJ2-3 | TRBV5-1 | TGCGCCAGCAGCAAGGAGGGACAGCAAGCGGGAGTCCCAGATACGCAGTATTTT | CASSKEGQQAGVPDTQYF
. | . | TRBJ2-1 | TRBV2 | TGTGCCAGCAGTGACGCAGGGGTGGTCTACAATGAGCAGTTCTTC | CASSDAGVVYNEQFF
TRBD2 | . | TRBJ2-1 | TRBV19 | TGTGCCAGTAGTATTTATACGGGGGGGCGAGGGCATGAGCAGTTCTTC | CASSIYTGGRGHEQFF
. | once | TRBJ1-5 | TRBV7-8 | TGTGCCAGCAGCCAGGACAGTAACAATCAGCCCCAGCATTTT | CASSQDSNNQPQHF
. | . | TRBJ2-7 | TRBV5-1 | TGCGCCAGCAGCTTGACTCATCCCTACGAGCAGTACTTC | CASSLTHPYEQYF
. | . | TRBJ2-2 | TRBV25-1 | TGTGCCAGCAGTGCAGAACTCACCGGGGAGCTGTTTTTT | CASSAELTGELFF
. | . | TRBJ1-1 | TRBV9 | TGTGCCAGCAGCACCAAAGCCCAGAACACTGAAGCTTTCTTT | CASSTKAQNTEAFF
TRBD1 | . | TRBJ1-5 | TRBV5-4 | TGTGCCAGCAGCTTAACTGGACAGGGCAAGAAAGGTGACCGTTTTCCCCAGCATTTT | CASSLTGQGKKGDRFPQHF
. | . | TRBJ2-5 | TRBV5-4 | TGTGCCACGTCCTCGGGACGCCAACAAGAGACCCAGTACTTC | CATSSGRQQETQYF
. | . | TRBJ2-7 | TRBV9 | TGTGCCAGCAGCGCAACGACTAGGACCGAGCAGTACTTC | CASSATTRTEQYF
TRBD1 | . | TRBJ2-1 | TRBV5-1 | TGCGCCAGCAGCTTGTATCTGGGACAGGGGGCTTACAATGAGCAGTTCTTC | CASSLYLGQGAYNEQFF
. | . | TRBJ2-3 | TRBV5-1 | TGCGCCAGCAGCTTGGGACGGCAAACAGATACGCAGTATTTT | CASSLGRQTDTQYF
. | . | TRBJ2-7 | TRBV10-1 | TGCGCCAGCAGTCCCTACCCGGGAGCGCTTCGGTTC | CASSPYPGALRF
. | . | TRBJ2-1 | TRBV19 | TGTGCCAGTAGTGTAAATCCCCCCCCCGGTGAGCAGTTCTTC | CASSVNPPPGEQFF
. | . | TRBJ1-2 | TRBV7-9 | TGTGCCAGCAGCTTAGATATACTTGGTGGCTACACCTTC | CASSLDILGGYTF
. | once | TRBJ2-7 | TRBV5-1 | TGCGCCAGCAGCACTCCATCAGACTACGAGCAGTACTTC | CASSTPSDYEQYF
TRBD2 | . | TRBJ2-7 | TRBV29-1 | TGCAGCGCCGCACTAGCGGGAACGTCCTACGAGCAGTACTTC | CSAALAGTSYEQYF
. | . | TRBJ2-7 | TRBV6-1 | TGTGCCAGCAGTGAGGGAGATCTACGGTTCGAGCAGTACTTC | CASSEGDLRFEQYF
. | . | TRBJ1-5 | TRBV10-2 | TGCGCCAGCAGTGAGGGGCAGCGCAATCAGCCCCAGCATTTT | CASSEGQRNQPQHF
TRBD1 | . | TRBJ2-6 | TRBV9 | TGTGCCAGCAGCGCCACAGGGGACATCTTCTCTGGGGCCAACGTCCTGACTTTC | CASSATGDIFSGANVLTF
TRBD2 | . | TRBJ2-5 | TRBV7-2 | TGTGCCAGCATCAAGACTAGCGGGAGGGGTGAGACCCAGTACTTC | CASIKTSGRGETQYF
. | . | TRBJ1-4 | TRBV5-1 | TGCGCCAGCAGCTTGGACGGGTCTGAAAAACTGTTTTTT | CASSLDGSEKLFF
TRBD1 | . | TRBJ2-7 | TRBV7-2 | TGTGCCAGCAGCTCCGACAGGGGAATCTACGAGCAGTACTTC | CASSSDRGIYEQYF
TRBD1 | . | TRBJ1-2 | TRBV29-1 | TGCAGCGTGCAATCCGGGACAGGGTATAACTATGGCTACACCTTC | CSVQSGTGYNYGYTF
. | once | TRBJ2-5 | TRBV6-5 | TGTGCCAGCAGCAACCAAGAGACCCAGTACTTC | CASSNQETQYF
. | . | TRBJ2-6 | TRBV7-3 | TGTGCCAGCAGCGTAAGGGGGGTCGGCGTCCTGACTTTC | CASSVRGVGVLTF
TRBD1 | . | TRBJ1-1 | TRBV10-3 | TGTGCCATCAGAGGAGGGGACAGACCCAACACTGAAGCTTTCTTT | CAIRGGDRPNTEAFF
. | . | TRBJ1-5 | TRBV28 | TGTGCCAGCAGTTTGAGCCCGGGCAATCAGCCCCAGCATTTT | CASSLSPGNQPQHF
. | once | TRBJ2-7 | TRBV11-2 | TGTGCCAGCAGCTTAGTCGGTGACAACCTATACGAGCAGTACTTC | CASSLVGDNLYEQYF
. | . | TRBJ2-5 | TRBV28 | TGTGCCAGCAGTCTCTCCTCAATCCCGACCCAGTACTTC | CASSLSSIPTQYF
. | . | TRBJ2-2 | TRBV5-1 | TGCGCCAGCAGCTTAACGGGAGTGGGCACCGGGGAGCTGTTTTTT | CASSLTGVGTGELFF
. | . | TRBJ2-2 | TRBV5-1 | TGCGCCAGCAGCTTCTATAGCGGATTGACGAACACCGGGGAGCTGTTTTTT | CASSFYSGLTNTGELFF
. | . | TRBJ2-1 | TRBV7-2 | TGTGCCAGCAGCCCTGATAGCAATGAGCAGTTCTTC | CASSPDSNEQFF
. | . | TRBJ2-3 | TRBV5-6 | TGTGCCAGCAGCTTGGGCAGGGGCGCCTCCAGCACAGATACGCAGTATTTT | CASSLGRGASSTDTQYF
TRBD2 | . | TRBJ2-1 | TRBV9 | TGTGCCAGCAGCGTAGGACTAGCGGGCCGCAATGAGCAGTTCTTC | CASSVGLAGRNEQFF
. | few | TRBJ1-2 | TRBV11-2 | TGTGCCAGCAGCTTAGGAAGGAACTATGGCTACACCTTC | CASSLGRNYGYTF
. | . | TRBJ2-1 | TRBV6-1 | TGTGCCAGCCAGACCTCTTCCTACAATGAGCAGTTCTTC | CASQTSSYNEQFF
. | . | TRBJ2-7 | TRBV7-2 | TGTGCCAGCAGCTCCACAGTGGGCAGGGCCTACGAGCAGTACTTC | CASSSTVGRAYEQYF
TRBD2 | . | TRBJ2-7 | TRBV10-3 | TGTGCCATCAGCCGGACTAGCGACGAGCAGTACTTC | CAISRTSDEQYF
. | . | TRBJ2-3 | TRBV16 | TGTGCCAGCAGCCAAGAGAGGATCCAAGATACGCAGTATTTT | CASSQERIQDTQYF
. | . | TRBJ1-1 | TRBV7-9 | TGTGCCAGCATCAGACCCGTAATGAATGAAGCTTTCTTT | CASIRPVMNEAFF
. | . | TRBJ2-6 | TRBV18 | TGTGCCAGCTCACAAGGGTCTGGGGCCAACGTCCTGACTTTC | CASSQGSGANVLTF
TRBD2 | . | TRBJ2-1 | TRBV5-1 | TGCGCCAGCACGGCGACGGGAGGACGAAATGAGCAGTTCTTC | CASTATGGRNEQFF
TRBD2 | . | TRBJ2-7 | TRBV10-1 | TGCGCCAGCAGTGCGATAGCGGGAGGGCTACAATCGTACGAGCAGTACTTC | CASSAIAGGLQSYEQYF
. | . | TRBJ1-1 | TRBV5-6 | TGTGCCAGCTCCGGTCGCACTGAAGCTTTCTTT | CASSGRTEAFF
. | . | TRBJ1-2 | TRBV11-1 | TGTGCCAGCAGCTTTCGAGAGGGGACCAATAACTATGGCTACACCTTC | CASSFREGTNNYGYTF
. | . | TRBJ2-1 | TRBV10-2 | TGCGCCAGCAGTGAATGGGACTTCGCCTCCTACAATGAGCAGTTCTTC | CASSEWDFASYNEQFF
TRBD1 | . | TRBJ2-4 | TRBV6-1 | TGTGCCAGCCTAGAGGGGGCCAGTAAAAACATTCAGTACTTC | CASLEGASKNIQYF